One sample yielded the 15 T cell receptor beta chains listed below, sequenced in a study of metastatic and nonmetastatic thyroid tumors. TCRdb reanalyzed the PCR reads via MiXCR. The table lists tens of thousands of clones, approximately 20% of them singletons. The entire patient cohort was treatment-naive prior to thyroid surgery. The sequenced material came from blood. These receptors were collected from a female donor with papillary thyroid cancer or a benign thyroid nodule (not recorded which). Some clones in this sample may be carry-over from other donors' samples.

In its sample, this clone was seen many times. The chain uses TRBV19 and TRBJ1-1; D is unresolved. Deletions cut 7 bases from V and 0 bases from J, with 9 bases between. Germline lookup yields CDR1 LNHDA and CDR2 SQIVND (reference sequence). There are 13 residues in the CDR3. CDR3 amino acids: CASKWSMNTEAFF. The CDR3 coding sequence is TGTGCCAGTAAGTGGTCCATGAACACTGAAGCTTTCTTT. Variable domain in full (rest from reference TRBV19 and TRBJ1-1): DGGITQSPKYLFRKEGQNVTLSCEQNLNHDAMYWYRQDPGQGLRLIYYSQIVNDFQKGDIAEGYSVSREKKESFPLTVTSAQKNPTAFYLCASKWSMNTEAFFGQGTRLTVV.

The rearrangement joins TRBV18 to TRBJ1-3; TRBD1 matches 8 bases. The germline V gene has CDR1 KGHSH and CDR2 LQKENI. The CDR3 extends over 14 amino acids. The V segment lost 6 bases and the J segment 7 bases; nucleotides outside the gene matches: 8. In DNA, the CDR3 is TGTGCCAGCTCGCCCTCAGGGGGCGCGAACACCATATATTTT. Its translation is CASSPSGGANTIYF.

Points on this clone: A junction boundary mismatches the germline segment, possibly from a read error. This chain links TRBV7-6 with TRBJ2-3; TRBD1 agrees at 7 bases. Germline CDR1 and CDR2: SGHVS and FNYEAQ. This CDR3 comprises 17 residues. CDR3 nucleotides: TGTGCCAGCAGCTTAGTTGGCGGACAGGTGGGCACATATACGCAGTATTTT. This codes for CASSLVGGQVGTYTQYF.

Many counts were recorded for this clone. This CDR3 is CAWQGTGGVGVGELFF. The CDR3 DNA reads TGTGCCTGGCAAGGGACAGGGGGCGTGGGGGTCGGGGAGCTGTTTTTT. The rearrangement joins TRBV30 to TRBJ2-2, with 12 bases aligning to TRBD1. Germline values: CDR1 GTSNPN, CDR2 SVGIG (reference sequence). There are 16 residues in the CDR3. J lost 7 bases, V lost 5 bases, and 11 bases had no gene match.

This clone is labeled as medium-sized (0.01 to 0.1%). CDR3 sequence (DNA): TGTGCCAGCCGGAGACAGGAGCCCTACGAGCAGTACTTC. Its protein product is CASRRQEPYEQYF. The V gene is TRBV6-1, the J gene TRBJ2-7; weak D call: TRBD1 (6 bases). There are 13 residues in the CDR3. The germline CDR1 and CDR2 sequences are MNHNS and SASEGT. Trimming removed 8 bases at V and 2 bases at J, with 13 bases between.

V and J are TRBV7-9 and TRBJ2-7, with 11 bases lining up with TRBD1. This CDR3 is built from 15 residues. Trimming at V came to 5 bases and at J to 5 bases, leaving 8 bases not matched to a gene. Germline V CDR1 and CDR2: SEHNR, FQNEAQ (reference sequence). The CDR3 bases are TGTGCCAGCAGCCACCGGGACAGGGGGTCGGACGAGCAGTACTTC. It yields the protein CASSHRDRGSDEQYF.

In its sample, this clone was seen many times. The chain joins TRBV19 to TRBJ1-1, with 7 positions matching TRBD1. J was trimmed by 3 bases and V by 6 bases; bases with no gene match: 13. The length of the CDR3 is 16 residues. Germline V gene sequence: CDR1 LNHDA, CDR2 SQIVND (reference sequence). In DNA, the CDR3 is TGTGCCAGTAGAGTGACAGGGACTCTCCTGGACACTGAAGCTTTCTTT. Amino acids: CASRVTGTLLDTEAFF.

J is TRBJ2-3 and V is TRBV24-1; D might be TRBD1 or TRBD2, each matching 6 bases. This CDR3 is 15 amino acids long. Germline CDR1 KGHDR, CDR2 SFDVKD. Trimming took 4 bases from V and 1 from J, leaving 11 bases between them. The CDR3 region is CATSDRGGGTDTQYF. In DNA, the CDR3 is TGTGCCACCAGTGACAGGGGAGGTGGCACAGATACGCAGTATTTT.

This clone was picked up many times. J is TRBJ2-3 and V is TRBV20-1; 8 positions match TRBD2. With 0 bases clipped from V and 5 bases from J, the junction kept 1 base outside the gene matches. The CDR3 runs to 13 residues. The germline gives CDR1 DFQATT, CDR2 SNEGSKA (reference sequence). The CDR3 coding sequence is TGCAGTGCTAGAGACGGGAGGGGAGATACGCAGTATTTT. This translates into CSARDGRGDTQYF.

This clone appeared many times. V and J are TRBV29-1 and TRBJ2-7; unclear D gene. The CDR3 runs 11 residues. Germline assignment: CDR1 SQVTM and CDR2 ANQGSEA. The V end lost 7 bases, the J end lost 9 bases, and 16 bases lay between the germline ends. The CDR3 coding sequence is TGCAGCGCGCGGACCCTTCGGGTGCAGTACTTC. This encodes CSARTLRVQYF.

V and J are TRBV28 and TRBJ2-2; no clear D gene. V lost 4 bases and J 2 bases, leaving 8 bases between the germline ends. Looked up from germline, CDR1 is MDHEN and CDR2 is SYDVKM. CDR3 length equals 14 residues. In DNA, the CDR3 is TGTGCCAGCAGTTCCAGACCTAACACCGGGGAGCTGTTTTTT. Translated: CASSSRPNTGELFF.

This clone was detected many times. This may be a read error: a much more frequent sequence differs by one nucleotide. V and J are TRBV6-2 or TRBV6-3 and TRBJ2-6; a possible D gene is TRBD2 (6 bases). The germline CDR1 and CDR2 sequences are MNHEY and SVGEGT. The CDR3 is 15 amino acids. The V end lost 7 bases, the J end lost 4 bases, and 14 bases lay between the germline ends. CDR3 loop: CASIPGGSGANVLTF. In DNA, the CDR3 is TGTGCCAGCATCCCCGGAGGGAGCGGGGCCAACGTCCTGACTTTC.

Concerning this clone itself: The conserved phenylalanine or tryptophan is not found at the CDR3 terminus, so this likely reflects a read error. This chain joins TRBV27 and TRBJ2-7; 7 bases line up with TRBD2. Looked up from germline, CDR1 is MNHEY and CDR2 is SMNVEV (reference sequence). J gave up 2 bases and V 8 bases, and 9 bases lay outside the gene matches. The length of the CDR3 is 14 residues. The CDR3 here is CASQLVGGAYEQYS. The DNA for the CDR3 is TGTGCCAGCCAACTAGTGGGAGGGGCCTACGAGCAGTACTCC.

This chain uses TRBV11-2 with TRBJ2-1; TRBD2 matches at 12 bases. CDR1 and CDR2 (germline): SGHAT, FQNNGV. The CDR3 extends over 17 amino acids. The J segment lost 9 bases and the V segment lost 4 bases, leaving 13 bases of the junction unmatched. In DNA, the CDR3 is TGTGCCAGCAGCTCCACTTCACTAGCGGGAGGCCCCGTTGAGCAGTTCTTC. Protein: CASSSTSLAGGPVEQFF.

This clone was observed at least ten times. The chain uses TRBV11-2 and TRBJ2-1; D ambiguous. The germline CDR1 and CDR2 sequences are SGHAT and FQNNGV. There are 12 residues in the CDR3. Trimming stripped 3 bases from V and 7 bases from J, with 7 bases between. The CDR3 bases are TGTGCCAGCAGCTTTTGGATTAATGAGCAGTTCTTC. Translating gives CASSFWINEQFF.